This T cell receptor beta chain appears in the sequencing data of a study of T cell responses to AZD1222 COVID-19 vaccine. Trimming cost V 4 bases and J 4 bases; bases outside gene matches: 5. Germline loops: CDR1 SGHNT, CDR2 YYREEE (reference sequence). The CDR3 runs 14 residues. Clones were read by immunoSEQ multiplex PCR, and TCRdb kept only the in-frame ones, dropping some. The sample yields about 150,000 clones, around 90% seen once. In regard to this clone: Antigen unknown.

Study conclusions and caveats: Mostly white British, mostly female donors; authors suggested clonal diversity may be underestimated.

V and J are TRBV5-4 and TRBJ1-3, with 7 nucleotides matching TRBD1. The specimen was peripheral blood, collected 28 days after the second AZD1222 dose. This TCR came from an adult who received the AZD1222 COVID-19 vaccine. Written as DNA, the CDR3 is TGTGCCAGCAGCGAAAGACAGGGCGGAAACACCATATATTTT. It is translated as CASSERQGGNTIYF. The full variable domain, in which reference TRBV5-4 and TRBJ1-3 provide the parts outside the CDR3, is ETGVTQSPTHLIKTRGQQVTLRCSSQSGHNTVSWYQQALGQGPQFIFQYYREEENGRGNFPPRFSGLQFPNYSSELNVNALELDDSALYLCASSERQGGNTIYFGEGSWLTVV.